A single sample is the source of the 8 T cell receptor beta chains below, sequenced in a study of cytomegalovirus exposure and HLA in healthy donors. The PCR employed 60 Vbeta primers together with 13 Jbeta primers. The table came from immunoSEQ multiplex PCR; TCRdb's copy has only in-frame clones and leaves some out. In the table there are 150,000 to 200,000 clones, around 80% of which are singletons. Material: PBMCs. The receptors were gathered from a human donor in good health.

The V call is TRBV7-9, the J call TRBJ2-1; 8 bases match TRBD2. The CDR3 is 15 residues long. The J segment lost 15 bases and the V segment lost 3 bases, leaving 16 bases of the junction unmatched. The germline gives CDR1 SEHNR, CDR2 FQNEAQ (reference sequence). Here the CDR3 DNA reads TGTGCCAGCAGCTTGATTGGGCGGGGGGAGCCACCCCCGTTCTTC. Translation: CASSLIGRGEPPPFF. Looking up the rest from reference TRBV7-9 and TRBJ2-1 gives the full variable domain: DTGVSQNPRHKITKRGQNVTFRCDPISEHNRLYWYRQTLGQGPEFLTYFQNEAQLEKSRLLSDRFSAERPKGSFSTLEIQRTEQGDSAMYLCASSLIGRGEPPPFFGPGTRLTVL.

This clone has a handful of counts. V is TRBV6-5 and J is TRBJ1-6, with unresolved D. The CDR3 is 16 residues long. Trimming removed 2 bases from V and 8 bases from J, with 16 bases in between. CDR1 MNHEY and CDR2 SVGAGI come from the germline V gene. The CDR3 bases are TGTGCCAGCAGTTACCACAACGGGGAGATCTATTCACCCCTCCACTTT. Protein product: CASSYHNGEIYSPLHF.

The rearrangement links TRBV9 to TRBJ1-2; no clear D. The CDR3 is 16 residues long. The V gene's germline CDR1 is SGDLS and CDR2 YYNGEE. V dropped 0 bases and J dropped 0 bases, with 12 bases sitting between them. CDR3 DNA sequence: TGTGCCAGCAGCGTAGATGGGCGAATTCCTAACTATGGCTACACCTTC. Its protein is CASSVDGRIPNYGYTF.

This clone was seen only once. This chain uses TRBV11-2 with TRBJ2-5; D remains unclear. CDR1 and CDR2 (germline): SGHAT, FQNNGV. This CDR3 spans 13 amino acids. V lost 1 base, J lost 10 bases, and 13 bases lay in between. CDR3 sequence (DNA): TGTGCCAGCAGCTTAGGAGGAGCGCGTGTCCAGTACTTC. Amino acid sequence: CASSLGGARVQYF.

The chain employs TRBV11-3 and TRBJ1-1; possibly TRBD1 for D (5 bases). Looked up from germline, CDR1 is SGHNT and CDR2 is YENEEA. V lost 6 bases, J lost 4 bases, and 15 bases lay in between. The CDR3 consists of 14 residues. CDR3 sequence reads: CASRILGGGTEAFF. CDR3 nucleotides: TGTGCCAGCAGAATTTTGGGGGGAGGCACTGAAGCTTTCTTT.

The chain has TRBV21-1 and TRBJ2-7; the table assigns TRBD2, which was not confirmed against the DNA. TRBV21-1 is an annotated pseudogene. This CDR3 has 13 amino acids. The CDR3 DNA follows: TGTGCCAGCAGCAATGCGGGGGATGGCGAGCAGTACTTC. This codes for CASSNAGDGEQYF.

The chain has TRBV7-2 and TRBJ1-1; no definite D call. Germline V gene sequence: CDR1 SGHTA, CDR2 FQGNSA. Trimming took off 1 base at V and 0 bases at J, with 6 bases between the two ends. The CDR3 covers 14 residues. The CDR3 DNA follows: TGTGCCAGCAGCTTAGTGGCAGTGAACACTGAAGCTTTCTTT. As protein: CASSLVAVNTEAFF.

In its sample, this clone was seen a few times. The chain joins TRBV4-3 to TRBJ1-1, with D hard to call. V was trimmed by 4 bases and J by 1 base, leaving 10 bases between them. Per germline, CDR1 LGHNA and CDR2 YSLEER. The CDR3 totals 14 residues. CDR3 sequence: CASSLLSTNTEAFF. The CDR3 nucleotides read TGCGCCAGCAGCCTGTTATCTACGAACACTGAAGCTTTCTTT.